One and the same sample provided the 5 T cell receptor beta chains below, sequenced in a study of blood T cells in healthy people across ages. PCR was performed a second time for roughly 7 to 12 cycles using a sample-barcoded 5' primer and a J-beta primer mix. TCRdb analysed the 5' RACE reads with MiXCR anew, one entry per CDR3 protein. The sample lists around 1.5 million distinct CDR3 sequences; 59% were seen once. Sequencing was performed on blood. These receptors were collected from a man aged 18 to 30 in good health.

Only a few counts were recorded for this clonotype. The J gene is TRBJ2-1, the V gene TRBV6-2 or TRBV6-3; no clear D. The V and J ends lost 8 bases and 7 bases respectively, with 9 bases between them. The CDR3 loop spans 11 amino acids. The germline V gene has CDR1 MNHEY and CDR2 SVGEGT. The CDR3 is CASQVSNEQFF. The CDR3 DNA reads as TGTGCCAGCCAAGTTTCGAATGAGCAGTTCTTC.

This clonotype was recorded only once. This sequence joins TRBV6-5 and TRBJ2-4, with D unresolved. Germline lookup yields CDR1 MNHEY and CDR2 SVGAGI. V was trimmed by 0 bases and J by 2 bases, leaving 11 bases between them. This CDR3 region has 16 residues. The CDR3 sequence: CASSYSGWQSKNIQYF. CDR3 bases: TGTGCCAGCAGTTACTCGGGGTGGCAGTCCAAAAACATTCAGTACTTC.

This clonotype showed up just a few times. The chain links TRBV20-1 to TRBJ2-3, with TRBD1 as a possible D gene (6 bases). Germline V CDR1 and CDR2: DFQATT, SNEGSKA (reference sequence). V lost 6 bases, J lost 5 bases, and 9 bases lay in between. The CDR3 consists of 11 residues. The CDR3 loop is CSALTGDTQYF. The CDR3 coding sequence is TGCAGTGCATTGACAGGAGATACGCAGTATTTT.

The rearrangement joins TRBV19 to TRBJ2-3, with D unresolved. Germline V lookup: CDR1 LNHDA, CDR2 SQIVND (reference sequence). V dropped 4 bases and J dropped 2 bases, with 7 bases sitting between them. The CDR3 contains 13 residues. The CDR3 protein is CASSTEYTDTQYF. DNA for the CDR3: TGTGCCAGTAGTACAGAGTACACAGATACGCAGTATTTT.

This clonotype was detected only a few times. V and J are TRBV15 and TRBJ2-6; D gene uncertain. Deletions cut 3 bases from V and 0 bases from J, with 9 bases between. Germline V gene lookup returns CDR1 LNHNV and CDR2 YYDKDF (reference sequence). The CDR3 length is 16 residues. The DNA for the CDR3 is TGTGCCACCAGCAGTTTTTCTAGCTCTGGGGCCAACGTCCTGACTTTC. Protein product: CATSSFSSSGANVLTF.